This T cell receptor beta chain was retrieved from a study of cytomegalovirus exposure and HLA in healthy donors. Data came from immunoSEQ multiplex PCR; TCRdb stores just in-frame clones and leaves some out. The sample shows some 240,000 clones, about 90% of them seen only once. Overall study findings and caveats: Reports indicated that the classifier achieved high specificity and sensitivity in diagnosing cytomegalovirus status. It was found in a later analysis that first-cohort TCR clusters tended to co-occur in the 100 to 150 validation repertoires. There were some 150 TCR beta chains listed as cytomegalovirus-associated. Testing in vitro showed a few CMV-associated chains specific for CMV antigens.

Concerning this clone itself: As yet, its antigen is unknown.

Germline V gene sequence: CDR1 SGHRS, CDR2 YFSETQ. This CDR3 has 13 amino acids. The V end lost 4 bases, the J end lost 6 bases, and 10 bases lay between the germline ends. The sequence derives from a woman aged 25-40 years in good health and CMV-seropositive. The sequenced sample consisted of PBMCs. J is TRBJ1-4 and V is TRBV5-1; D is ambiguous. CDR3 in amino acids: CASSSGRDEKLFF. The CDR3 bases are TGCGCCAGCAGCAGCGGAAGGGATGAAAAACTGTTTTTT.